A selection of T cell receptor beta chains follows, all from one sample in a study of blood T cell repertoires in COVID-19. Method: immunoSEQ multiplex PCR; TCRdb's copy keeps in-frame clones and lacks some. The sample yields 450,000 or so clones, around 91% seen once. Sequencing used PBMCs or T cells enriched from blood (not recorded which). The receptors were gathered from a man aged 18 to 30 who had recovered from COVID-19. Both conserved end residues are part of each CDR3. D genes are given only for firm matches. The size entry is marked missing in some rows and otherwise reads once, few, many or a size class.

- | TRBJ1-2 | TRBD1 | TRBV6-5 | CASSDIRGLYGYTF | TGTGCCAGCAGCGATATCAGGGGGCTCTATGGCTACACCTTC
- | TRBJ2-3 | - | TRBV5-4 | CASSLQPQGADTQYF | TGTGCCAGCAGCTTACAACCCCAGGGCGCAGATACGCAGTATTTT
- | TRBJ1-2 | - | TRBV23-1 | CASSHTGGELYGYTF | TGCGCCAGCAGTCATACCGGGGGTGAGCTCTATGGCTACACCTTC
- | TRBJ2-2 | - | TRBV11-2 | CASTQNTGELFF | TGTGCCAGCACCCAGAACACCGGGGAGCTGTTTTTT
once | TRBJ2-4 | TRBD1 | TRBV6-5 | CASIGQGGKNIQYF | TGTGCCAGCATCGGACAGGGGGGGAAAAACATTCAGTACTTC
- | TRBJ2-3 | TRBD2 | TRBV2 | CASIPPGLGTDTQYF | TGTGCCAGCATTCCACCGGGACTAGGCACAGATACGCAGTATTTT
- | TRBJ2-7 | TRBD1 | TRBV6-5 | CASMSDRAAYEQYF | TGTGCCAGCATGAGTGACAGGGCCGCCTACGAGCAGTACTTC
- | TRBJ2-1 | - | TRBV15 | CATSYRSSYNEQFF | TGTGCCACCAGCTACAGGAGCTCCTACAATGAGCAGTTCTTC
- | TRBJ1-5 | - | TRBV12-3/TRBV12-4 | CASSSQMNQPQHF | TGTGCCAGCAGTTCCCAGATGAATCAGCCCCAGCATTTT
- | TRBJ2-3 | - | TRBV10-2 | CASSREGWDTDTQYF | TGCGCCAGCAGCAGGGAAGGGTGGGACACAGATACGCAGTATTTT
- | TRBJ1-4 | TRBD1 | TRBV9 | CASSKTGAREKLFF | TGTGCCAGCAGTAAGACAGGGGCACGCGAAAAACTGTTTTTT
- | TRBJ1-1 | TRBD1 | TRBV19 | CASSDPWTGKRTEAFF | TGTGCCAGTAGCGATCCGTGGACAGGGAAACGCACTGAAGCTTTCTTT
- | TRBJ1-2 | TRBD1 | TRBV5-1 | CASSWGDRDGHGYTF | TGCGCCAGCAGCTGGGGGGACAGGGATGGCCATGGCTACACCTTC
- | TRBJ2-3 | - | TRBV30 | CAWSSLRTDTQYF | TGTGCCTGGAGTAGCTTGAGGACAGATACGCAGTATTTT
- | TRBJ1-2 | - | TRBV3-1/TRBV3-2 | CASSQDHGGRGYTF | TGTGCCAGCAGCCAAGATCACGGCGGCCGAGGCTACACCTTC
once | TRBJ2-7 | TRBD1 | TRBV6-5 | CASNFAGQGSYEQYF | TGTGCCAGCAACTTTGCGGGACAGGGCTCCTACGAGCAGTACTTC
once | TRBJ1-1 | - | TRBV2 | CASTLLNTEAFF | TGTGCCAGCACCCTTTTGAACACTGAAGCTTTCTTT
once | TRBJ1-4 | - | TRBV5-1 | CASSLVPGEKLFF | TGCGCCAGCAGCTTGGTTCCCGGGGAAAAACTGTTTTTT
- | TRBJ1-1 | TRBD1 | TRBV6-6 | CASSYTETGGPAFF | TGTGCCAGCAGTTACACCGAGACAGGGGGACCAGCTTTCTTT
- | TRBJ1-2 | TRBD1 | TRBV19 | CASSMDRGYGYTF | TGTGCCAGTAGTATGGACAGGGGGTATGGCTACACCTTC
- | TRBJ1-1 | - | TRBV3-1/TRBV3-2 | CASSQAESTEAFF | TGTGCCAGCAGCCAAGCAGAAAGCACTGAAGCTTTCTTT
- | TRBJ1-2 | - | TRBV3-1/TRBV3-2 | CASSYQGNGYTF | TGTGCCAGCAGCTACCAGGGGAATGGCTACACCTTC
once | TRBJ2-7 | - | TRBV6-5 | CASSYSMLQEQYF | TGTGCCAGCAGTTACTCGATGCTACAGGAGCAGTACTTC
once | TRBJ2-3 | TRBD1 | TRBV7-3 | CASSPGTEVTDTQYF | TGTGCCAGCAGCCCAGGGACAGAAGTCACAGATACGCAGTATTTT
- | TRBJ1-3 | - | TRBV6-6 | CASSYYGASGNTIYF | TGTGCCAGCAGTTACTATGGGGCTTCTGGAAACACCATATATTTT
- | TRBJ2-1 | TRBD2 | TRBV6-5 | CASSPGLAAGVGFF | TGTGCCAGCTCCCCGGGACTAGCGGCCGGGGTCGGGTTCTTC
- | TRBJ1-1 | - | TRBV2 | CASRRETDTEAFF | TGTGCCAGCAGGAGGGAAACGGACACTGAAGCTTTCTTT
- | TRBJ2-5 | TRBD1 | TRBV12-5 | CASARDRGVETQYF | TGTGCTAGTGCCCGGGACAGGGGTGTAGAGACCCAGTACTTC